The entry below gives a single T cell receptor (beta chain) sequence along with its context. The antigen remains unidentified. TCRdb's copy holds only in-frame clones and misses some; the assay was immunoSEQ multiplex PCR. The table lists about 30,000 clones, roughly 83% of them singletons. Sample time point: week 5, during vaccination. The study gave 300 ug of mutant IDH1 20-mer peptide per vaccine dose, with topical imiquimod. Astrocytomas found in donors were new, WHO grade 3 or 4, IDH1-mutant and ATRX-lost. This sample stems from a study of a mutant IDH1 vaccine in newly diagnosed glioma. Looking at the study overall: The initiation of vaccination occurred 4-6 weeks after radiotherapy alone, or with temozolomide cycles.

The CDR3 consists of 15 residues. Germline V gene data show CDR1 as SGHRS and CDR2 as YFSETQ. The germline V and J ends were trimmed by 0 bases and 2 bases, with 9 bases remaining between them. General study findings and limits: Pseudoprogression seemed unlinked to shifts in top peripheral T cell clonotypes.

V usage is TRBV5-1 and J usage is TRBJ2-1, with D tentatively TRBD2 (6 bases). This sequence originates from a man younger than 40 with glioma. The sequences come from PBMCs, collected from a glioma patient whose treatment included an IDH1 peptide vaccine. The CDR3 reads CASSLGLGTYNEQFF. The CDR3 DNA follows: TGCGCCAGCAGCTTGGGACTAGGTACCTACAATGAGCAGTTCTTC.